This is a list of T cell receptor beta chains from one sample in a study of blood T cell repertoires in COVID-19. Method: immunoSEQ multiplex PCR; TCRdb's copy keeps in-frame clones and lacks some. Here the sample spans about 140,000 clones, 65% to 80% being singletons. Sequencing was done on a sample of peripheral blood. The receptors shown here come from a man aged 50-59 years with acute or convalescent COVID-19. The CDR3 runs from the conserved cysteine through the conserved F or W.

V	length	J	CDR3
TRBV5-6	16	TRBJ2-3	CASSLDLRGSGDTQYF
TRBV25-1	16	TRBJ2-2	CASSEYSQGETGELFF
TRBV5-1	15	TRBJ2-3	CASSPTSGVTDTQYF
TRBV18	15	TRBJ2-3	CASSPRQAGTDTQYF
TRBV27	16	TRBJ1-2	CASNQSTGISSYGYTF
TRBV6-5	16	TRBJ2-7	CASSYSIRGLTYEQYF
TRBV4-1	15	TRBJ2-7	CASSQVQGQLYEQYF
TRBV7-9	16	TRBJ2-1	CASSTTAGGNYNEQFF
TRBV12-3/TRBV12-4	13	TRBJ2-3	CASSLFLLDTQYF
TRBV19	13	TRBJ1-1	CASSISVNTEAFF
TRBV5-5	16	TRBJ2-1	CASSLTGTSGRNEQFF
TRBV5-4	15	TRBJ1-6	CASSRTGESGSPLHF
TRBV6-6	14	TRBJ1-2	CASRFGQGNYGYTF
TRBV2	12	TRBJ2-7	CASKGLTGEQYF
TRBV2	14	TRBJ1-1	CASSESYGDTEAFF
TRBV10-3	14	TRBJ2-3	CAISQQGQGDTQYF
TRBV5-4	15	TRBJ2-5	CASSSGRGLRETQYF
TRBV6-1	15	TRBJ2-1	CASSEGQLGDNEQFF
TRBV2	16	TRBJ2-3	CASSEAVRGSTDTQYF
TRBV24-1	14	TRBJ1-5	CATAPGGGNQPQHF
TRBV6-4	16	TRBJ2-1	CASSDSGGARYNEQFF
TRBV19	15	TRBJ1-2	CASSIAGPDLYGYTF
TRBV19	16	TRBJ1-5	CASSTPIGTANQPQHF
TRBV11-2	13	TRBJ1-2	CASRFDMNYGYTF
TRBV11-3	14	TRBJ2-7	CASSHDRGSYEQYF
TRBV19	15	TRBJ1-2	CASSIGEGTPYGYTF
TRBV18	14	TRBJ2-7	CASSLTDSSYEQYF
TRBV19	16	TRBJ2-2	CASSRAGGHSTGELFF
TRBV2	12	TRBJ1-5	CASTLRNQPQHF
TRBV5-6	14	TRBJ2-1	CASSTGGWDNEQFF
TRBV7-3	16	TRBJ1-3	CASSSNDRQGGNTIYF
TRBV10-3	14	TRBJ2-2	CAISAGLAAGELFF
TRBV5-8	15	TRBJ2-7	CASSWGMGRGTEQYF
TRBV5-8	15	TRBJ1-5	CASSPFGGSNQPQHF
TRBV5-1	17	TRBJ1-1	CASSHGDRPKGNTEAFF
TRBV5-6	17	TRBJ1-6	CASSLGIRSSYNSPLHF
TRBV3-1/TRBV3-2	13	TRBJ1-1	CASSLTGVTEAFF
TRBV5-1	15	TRBJ2-1	CASSLGGRPYNEQFF
TRBV5-8	13	TRBJ1-1	CASRVGRSTEAFF
TRBV7-2	14	TRBJ2-1	CASSLEGAIREQFF
TRBV19	15	TRBJ1-4	CASSIATDANEKLFF
TRBV10-3	12	TRBJ1-1	CATSRGGTEAFF